These 28 T cell receptor beta chains were all obtained from the same sample, sequenced in a study of lymphopenia after photon versus proton radiotherapy. Profiled with immunoSEQ multiplex PCR; TCRdb holds only in-frame clones, not every one. The sample has some 170,000 clones, more than 85% seen once; the top ten hold around 4.6%. Source: peripheral blood, taken from a patient treated with photon-based radiotherapy. The receptor source for this set is a man aged 50 or older with gastric cancer.

The chain carries TRBV28 and TRBJ1-1, with no clear D. Germline V gives CDR1 MDHEN, CDR2 SYDVKM. This CDR3 is 15 amino acids long. The V end lost 5 bases, the J end lost 0 bases, and 13 bases lay between the germline ends. CDR3 DNA sequence: TGTGCCAGCAGTCCCCCACAGCTGATGAACACTGAAGCTTTCTTT. It encodes CASSPPQLMNTEAFF.

J is TRBJ2-7 and V is TRBV7-2; weak D call: TRBD2 (6 bases). The germline V gene has CDR1 SGHTA and CDR2 FQGNSA. Trimming took off 6 bases at V and 6 bases at J, with 12 bases between the two ends. The CDR3 sequence is 12 residues long. The chain's CDR3 is CASRGGGTEQYF. The CDR3, as DNA: TGTGCCAGCAGGGGCGGAGGGACCGAGCAGTACTTC.

This chain uses TRBV6-6 with TRBJ1-4, with a tentative D call TRBD1 (5 bases). The CDR3 is 13 residues long. V lost 6 bases, J lost 15 bases, and 20 bases lay in between. CDR1 is MNHNY, CDR2 SVGAGI, per germline (reference sequence). This CDR3 reads CASSRGRDSYLFF. The CDR3 DNA reads TGTGCCAGCAGCCGAGGTAGAGACAGTTACTTGTTTTTT.

This chain joins TRBV27 and TRBJ1-2; maybe TRBD1 (6 bases). Germline CDR1 and CDR2: MNHEY and SMNVEV (reference sequence). The CDR3 totals 14 residues. The V end was cut by 6 bases, the J end by 4 bases, with 15 bases between. The CDR3 region has the DNA TGTGCCAGCAGGGGGCTGCAGGGGCGCTATGGCTACACCTTC. Translated, it gives CASRGLQGRYGYTF.

The CDR3 is CAWTSAGKAYEQYF. The DNA for the CDR3 is TGTGCCTGGACATCGGCGGGAAAGGCCTACGAGCAGTACTTC. V gene TRBV30 combines with J gene TRBJ2-7, with D possibly matching TRBD2 (6 bases). CDR3 length: 14 residues. Germline CDR1 GTSNPN, CDR2 SVGIG (reference sequence). The V gene lost 4 bases and the J gene lost 2 bases, with 15 bases spanning the gap.

The chain uses TRBV7-2 and TRBJ2-3; D gene ambiguous. V lost 5 bases to trimming and J lost 0 bases, with 9 bases between them. The CDR3 spans 14 residues. From germline, CDR1 is SGHTA and CDR2 FQGNSA. In DNA, the CDR3 is TGTGCCAGCAGCCCTGGCCACAGCACAGATACGCAGTATTTT. Translating gives CASSPGHSTDTQYF.

The chain has TRBV2 and TRBJ1-3; a weak D match, TRBD1 (5 bases). The V gene lost 6 bases and the J gene lost 2 bases, with 11 bases spanning the gap. Germline CDR1 SNHLY, CDR2 FYNNEI. There are 14 residues in the CDR3. The CDR3 DNA sequence: TGTGCCAGCAGAGGGGACTCTCCTGGAAACACCATATATTTT. It codes for CASRGDSPGNTIYF.

V is TRBV5-1 and J is TRBJ2-1, with D perhaps matching TRBD2 (6 bases). Germline CDR1 reads SGHRS; CDR2 reads YFSETQ. V gave up 6 bases and J gave up 2 bases, with 15 bases separating them. The CDR3 is 15 amino acids. CDR3 coding DNA: TGCGCCAGCACCCGGGAGCCAAGCCCCTACAATGAGCAGTTCTTC. Its protein is CASTREPSPYNEQFF.

This rearrangement joins TRBV29-1 to TRBJ1-1; D might be TRBD1 (5 bases). The V gene lost 6 bases and the J gene lost 8 bases, with 19 bases spanning the gap. Germline lookup yields CDR1 SQVTM and CDR2 ANQGSEA. This CDR3 spans 13 amino acids. For the CDR3, the DNA is TGCAGCGTGCATATTCCAGGGAAACGCGAAGCTTTCTTT. Translating gives CSVHIPGKREAFF.

The V gene is TRBV9, the J gene TRBJ1-1; D might be TRBD1 (5 bases). Trimming took 3 bases from V and 4 from J, leaving 19 bases between them. The CDR3 spans 16 residues. Germline CDR1 and CDR2: SGDLS and YYNGEE. The CDR3 nucleotides read TGTGCCAGCAGCGCTCATGGGGGAGATGGGAGCACTGAAGCTTTCTTT. It is translated as CASSAHGGDGSTEAFF.

The genes are TRBV7-9 and TRBJ2-1; 8 bases map to TRBD1. V was clipped by 5 bases and J by 7 bases; unmatched bases: 10. The CDR3 covers 15 residues. In germline, CDR1 is SEHNR, CDR2 FQNEAQ (reference sequence). CDR3 sequence reads: CASSVRDRIMNEQFF. For the CDR3, the DNA is TGTGCCAGCAGCGTCCGGGACAGGATTATGAATGAGCAGTTCTTC. The full variable domain, with the rest looked up from reference TRBV7-9 and TRBJ2-1, is DTGVSQNPRHKITKRGQNVTFRCDPISEHNRLYWYRQTLGQGPEFLTYFQNEAQLEKSRLLSDRFSAERPKGSFSTLEIQRTEQGDSAMYLCASSVRDRIMNEQFFGPGTRLTVL.

The J gene is TRBJ2-7, the V gene TRBV5-1; no clear D. Germline CDR1 is SGHRS and CDR2 is YFSETQ. Between the trimmed V and J ends, which lost 0 bases and 0 bases, there was a span of 7 bases. The CDR3 sequence is 14 residues long. The CDR3, as DNA: TGCGCCAGCAGCTTGGAGACACCCTCCTACGAGCAGTACTTC. This codes for CASSLETPSYEQYF.

The chain is built from TRBV6-6 and TRBJ2-2; 9 bases fit TRBD2. From germline, CDR1 is MNHNY and CDR2 SVGAGI (reference sequence). After removal of 6 bases from V and 6 bases from J, the junction contained 11 bases not matched to a gene. The CDR3 spans 16 residues. The CDR3 region is CASSRGGSGSSGELFF. CDR3 DNA: TGTGCCAGCAGCCGGGGGGGTAGCGGGAGCTCCGGGGAGCTGTTTTTT.

In this sample, this clone turned up a few times. CDR3 amino acids: CASSLQRWSYNEQFF. CDR3 DNA: TGTGCCAGCAGCTTACAAAGATGGTCCTACAATGAGCAGTTCTTC. V usage is TRBV7-6 and J usage is TRBJ2-1; D gene uncertain. The CDR3 length is 15 residues. The ends were cut back, 2 bases at V and 1 base at J, with 9 bases in the middle. CDR1 is SGHVS and CDR2 is FNYEAQ in the germline V gene.

CDR3 DNA sequence: TGTGCCAGCAGCCCACACTTATCAGGGGAGGGCACTGAAGCTTTCTTT. It specifies CASSPHLSGEGTEAFF. The chain couples TRBV7-7 to TRBJ1-1; TRBD1 might be the D (6 bases). The V end was cut by 5 bases, the J end by 4 bases, with 20 bases between. CDR1 SSHAT and CDR2 FNYEAQ come from the germline V gene (reference sequence). This CDR3 has 16 residues.

This rearrangement joins TRBV28 to TRBJ1-2, with 8 positions matching TRBD1. CDR1 is MDHEN and CDR2 is SYDVKM in the germline V gene. CDR3 size: 16 residues. Trimming took 1 base from V and 6 from J; bases not matched to a gene: 10. The CDR3 here is CASSLFHQGAYNGYTF. The CDR3 DNA sequence: TGTGCCAGCAGTTTATTCCATCAGGGGGCGTATAATGGCTACACCTTC.

The chain employs TRBV2 and TRBJ2-2; 8 positions match TRBD1. V was clipped by 6 bases and J by 2 bases; unmatched bases: 11. CDR1 is SNHLY and CDR2 is FYNNEI in the germline V gene. The CDR3 covers 17 residues. For the CDR3, the DNA is TGTGCCAGCAGACCGATGGTTGGACAGGGTAACACCGGGGAGCTGTTTTTT. Its protein product is CASRPMVGQGNTGELFF.

V and J are TRBV27 and TRBJ2-7; 9 bases map to TRBD1. The junction had 10 bases not matched to a gene; V was cut back by 4 bases and J by 3 bases. CDR3 length: 16 amino acids. In germline, CDR1 is MNHEY, CDR2 SMNVEV (reference sequence). Here the CDR3 reads CASSSGRTGVFYEQYF. The CDR3 coding sequence is TGTGCCAGCAGTTCGGGCAGGACAGGGGTTTTCTACGAGCAGTACTTC.

The chain combines TRBV7-2 with TRBJ1-1; 12 nucleotides match TRBD1. J gave up 4 bases and V 2 bases, and 5 bases lay outside the gene matches. Germline CDR1 reads SGHTA; CDR2 reads FQGNSA. This CDR3 region has 16 residues. The CDR3 sequence is CASSLMGQGASTEAFF. CDR3 nucleotides: TGTGCCAGCAGCTTAATGGGACAGGGGGCCAGCACTGAAGCTTTCTTT.

The chain has TRBV9 and TRBJ2-5; the D gene is possibly TRBD2 (7 bases). This CDR3 has 14 amino acids. Germline CDR1 and CDR2: SGDLS and YYNGEE. The V end was cut by 1 base, the J end by 4 bases, with 11 bases between. The CDR3 loop reads CASSVSGGLETQYF. CDR3 DNA sequence: TGTGCCAGCAGCGTATCGGGGGGCTTAGAGACCCAGTACTTC.

The chain has TRBV2 and TRBJ1-1, with TRBD1 as a possible D gene (6 bases). The V gene lost 11 bases and the J gene lost 5 bases, with 24 bases spanning the gap. Per germline, CDR1 SNHLY and CDR2 FYNNEI. The CDR3 has 15 residues. As DNA, the CDR3 is TGTGCCTCAACTACGGAACAGGGAACGGGTACTGAAGCTTTCTTT. Protein sequence: CASTTEQGTGTEAFF.

The genes are TRBV30 and TRBJ2-5, with D tentatively TRBD1 (5 bases). The CDR3 loop spans 13 amino acids. V lost 3 bases and J 2 bases, leaving 10 bases between the germline ends. CDR1 is GTSNPN and CDR2 is SVGIG in the germline V gene (reference sequence). Here the CDR3 DNA reads TGTGCCTGGAGAACGGCAGGGCAAGAGACCCAGTACTTC. It yields the protein CAWRTAGQETQYF.

This rearrangement joins TRBV2 to TRBJ1-1; D is uncertain. The CDR3 length is 14 residues. With 7 bases removed from V and 4 bases from J, the gap between germline ends came to 16 bases. Germline V gene sequence: CDR1 SNHLY, CDR2 FYNNEI. The CDR3 nucleotides read TGTGCCAGCAACGCCGCAACCTATAGCACTGAAGCTTTCTTT. Translating gives CASNAATYSTEAFF.

The CDR3 nucleotides read TGTGCCAGCATAGGGGCCAGGGATAACTATGGCTACACCTTC. It specifies CASIGARDNYGYTF. This chain uses TRBV2 with TRBJ1-2, with TRBD1 as a possible D gene (5 bases). Germline V gene sequence: CDR1 SNHLY, CDR2 FYNNEI. With 7 bases removed from V and 1 base from J, the gap between germline ends came to 13 bases. The CDR3 extends over 14 amino acids.

This chain connects TRBV15 to TRBJ2-7; D gene uncertain. Between the trimmed V and J ends, which lost 0 bases and 0 bases, there was a span of 9 bases. The CDR3 contains 15 residues. Germline V gene lookup returns CDR1 LNHNV and CDR2 YYDKDF (reference sequence). This chain's CDR3 is CATSRDTGNSYEQYF. The CDR3 DNA is TGTGCCACCAGCAGAGATACGGGCAACTCCTACGAGCAGTACTTC.

The genes are TRBV6-4 and TRBJ1-1; D is ambiguous. The CDR3 loop spans 16 amino acids. Germline V lookup: CDR1 MRHNA, CDR2 SNTAGT. Deletions cut 0 bases from V and 4 bases from J, with 15 bases between. CDR3 DNA: TGTGCCAGCAGTGACTCGACGTTCGGCGGGTGCACTGAAGCTTTCTTT. Protein: CASSDSTFGGCTEAFF.

In the case of this clone: Distinct nucleotide sequences in the sample also encode this CDR3. The rearrangement links TRBV28 to TRBJ1-5; no clear D. The germline V and J ends were trimmed by 6 bases and 1 base, with 10 bases remaining between them. Germline V CDR1 and CDR2: MDHEN, SYDVKM. This CDR3 has 14 amino acids. The CDR3 nucleotides are TGTGCCAGCAGCCTCTTAGGAAGCAATCAGCCCCAGCATTTT. Translating gives CASSLLGSNQPQHF.

The chain is built from TRBV5-1 and TRBJ1-2; 8 bases fit TRBD1. The CDR3 is 15 amino acids. Germline CDR1 and CDR2: SGHRS and YFSETQ. After removal of 4 bases from V and 3 bases from J, the junction contained 8 bases not matched to a gene. The CDR3 here is CASSPTTGVDYGYTF. The CDR3 region has the DNA TGCGCCAGCAGCCCCACGACAGGGGTGGACTATGGCTACACCTTC.